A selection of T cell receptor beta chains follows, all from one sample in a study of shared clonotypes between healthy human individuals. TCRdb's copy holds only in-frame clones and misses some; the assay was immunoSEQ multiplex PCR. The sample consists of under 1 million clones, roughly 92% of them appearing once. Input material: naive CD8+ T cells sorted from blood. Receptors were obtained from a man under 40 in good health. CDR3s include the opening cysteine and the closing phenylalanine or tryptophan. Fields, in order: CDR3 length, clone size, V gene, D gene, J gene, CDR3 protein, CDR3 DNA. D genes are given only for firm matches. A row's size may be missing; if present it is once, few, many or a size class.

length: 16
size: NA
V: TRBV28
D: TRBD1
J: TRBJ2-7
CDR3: CASTPLWDSTSYEQYF
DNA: TGTGCCAGCACCCCCCTCTGGGACAGTACGTCCTACGAGCAGTACTTC

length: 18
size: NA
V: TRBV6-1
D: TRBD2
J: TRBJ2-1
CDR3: CASSEVVLADPRAGEQFF
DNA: TGTGCCAGCAGTGAAGTAGTACTAGCGGACCCTCGGGCCGGTGAGCAGTTCTTC

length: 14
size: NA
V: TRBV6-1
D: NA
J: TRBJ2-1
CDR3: CASRLGGGANEQFF
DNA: TGTGCCAGCAGGTTGGGAGGAGGAGCCAATGAGCAGTTCTTC

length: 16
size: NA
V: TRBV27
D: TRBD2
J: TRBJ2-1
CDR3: CASSFWAPLANNEQFF
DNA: TGTGCCAGCAGTTTTTGGGCCCCACTAGCGAACAATGAGCAGTTCTTC

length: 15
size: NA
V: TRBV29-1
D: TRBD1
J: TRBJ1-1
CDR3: CSVERGQGMNTEAFF
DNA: TGCAGCGTTGAAAGGGGACAGGGAATGAACACTGAAGCTTTCTTT

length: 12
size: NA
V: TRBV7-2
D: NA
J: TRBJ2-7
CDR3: CASSYRGTEQYF
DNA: TGTGCCAGCAGCTACCGGGGGACAGAGCAGTACTTC

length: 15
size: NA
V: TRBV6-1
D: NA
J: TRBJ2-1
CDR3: CASSTQGWGYNEQFF
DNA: TGTGCCAGCAGTACACAGGGATGGGGATACAATGAGCAGTTCTTC

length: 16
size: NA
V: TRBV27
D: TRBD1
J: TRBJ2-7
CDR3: CASSLQGAATSYEQYF
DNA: TGTGCCAGCAGCCTACAGGGGGCTGCCACCTCCTACGAGCAGTACTTC

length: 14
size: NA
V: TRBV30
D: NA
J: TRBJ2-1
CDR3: CAWSGPLSHNEQFF
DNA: TGTGCCTGGAGCGGACCCCTTAGCCACAATGAGCAGTTCTTC

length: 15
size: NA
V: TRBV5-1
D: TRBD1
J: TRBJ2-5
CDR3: CASSSNTGGGETQYF
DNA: TGCGCCAGCAGCTCTAATACAGGGGGTGGAGAGACCCAGTACTTC

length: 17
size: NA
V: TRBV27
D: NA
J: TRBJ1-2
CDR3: CASSLSMGRGANYGYTF
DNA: TGTGCCAGCAGTTTATCGATGGGTCGTGGGGCTAACTATGGCTACACCTTC

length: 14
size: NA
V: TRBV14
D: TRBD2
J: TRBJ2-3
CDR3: CASSHPLAGTTQYF
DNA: TGTGCCAGCAGCCATCCCCTAGCGGGGACGACGCAGTATTTT

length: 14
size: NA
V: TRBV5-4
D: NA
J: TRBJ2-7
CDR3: CASSPGGGGHEQYF
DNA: TGTGCCAGCAGCCCTGGGGGGGGCGGGCACGAGCAGTACTTC

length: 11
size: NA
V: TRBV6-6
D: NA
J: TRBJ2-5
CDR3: CASSTEETQYF
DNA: TGTGCCAGCAGCACCGAAGAGACCCAGTACTTC

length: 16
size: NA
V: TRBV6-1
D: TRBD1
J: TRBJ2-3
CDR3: CASSGPGQGRTDTQYF
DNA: TGTGCCAGCAGTGGCCCCGGACAGGGACGAACGGATACGCAGTATTTT

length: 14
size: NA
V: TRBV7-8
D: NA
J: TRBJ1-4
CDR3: CASSPTELNEKLFF
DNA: TGTGCCAGCAGCCCAACAGAGCTCAATGAAAAACTGTTTTTT

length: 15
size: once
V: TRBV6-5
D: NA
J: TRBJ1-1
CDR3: CASSTTTERNSEAFF
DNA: TGTGCCAGCAGTACCACGACAGAGAGGAACTCTGAAGCTTTCTTT

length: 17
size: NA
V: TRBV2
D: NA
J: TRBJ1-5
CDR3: CASMPDWGKYSNQPQHF
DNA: TGTGCCAGCATGCCGGACTGGGGAAAATATAGCAATCAGCCCCAGCATTTT

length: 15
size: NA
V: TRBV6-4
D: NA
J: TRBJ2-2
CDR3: CASSEWVGAGGELFF
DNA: TGTGCCAGCAGTGAGTGGGTCGGAGCCGGCGGGGAGCTGTTTTTT

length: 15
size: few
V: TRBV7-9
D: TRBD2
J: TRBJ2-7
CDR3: CASSLHAGAPREQYF
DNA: TGTGCCAGCAGCTTACATGCGGGAGCCCCCCGCGAGCAGTACTTC

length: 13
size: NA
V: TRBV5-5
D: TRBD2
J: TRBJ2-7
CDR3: CASSRGVTYEQYF
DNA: TGTGCCAGCAGCCGGGGGGTTACCTACGAGCAGTACTTC

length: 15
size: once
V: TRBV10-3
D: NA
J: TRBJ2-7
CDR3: CAISESPASSYEQYF
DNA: TGTGCCATCAGTGAGTCCCCAGCGAGCTCCTACGAGCAGTACTTC

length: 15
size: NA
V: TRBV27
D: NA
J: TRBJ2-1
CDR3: CASSFRSGGEGEQFF
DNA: TGTGCCAGCAGTTTCCGATCCGGGGGTGAAGGTGAGCAGTTCTTC

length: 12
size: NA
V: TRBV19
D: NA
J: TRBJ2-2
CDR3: CASSLTTGELFF
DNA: TGTGCCAGTAGTCTAACCACCGGGGAGCTGTTTTTT

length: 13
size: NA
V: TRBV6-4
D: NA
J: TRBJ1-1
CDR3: CASTQGPNTEAFF
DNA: TGTGCCAGCACCCAGGGCCCGAACACTGAAGCTTTCTTT

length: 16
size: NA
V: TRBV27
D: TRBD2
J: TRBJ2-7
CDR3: CASSPVGGGLLLEQYF
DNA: TGTGCCAGCAGTCCGGTCGGGGGAGGGCTCCTTCTGGAGCAGTACTTC

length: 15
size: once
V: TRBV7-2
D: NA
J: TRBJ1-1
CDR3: CASSLVGRGHTEAFF
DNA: TGTGCCAGCAGCTTAGTAGGCAGGGGACACACTGAAGCTTTCTTT

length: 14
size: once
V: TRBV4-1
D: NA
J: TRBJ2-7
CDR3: CASSQDRGTYEQYF
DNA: TGCGCCAGCAGCCAAGATAGGGGAACCTACGAGCAGTACTTC

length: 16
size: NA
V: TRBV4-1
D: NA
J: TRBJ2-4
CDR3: CASSQGGDHWKNIQYF
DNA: TGCGCCAGCAGCCAAGGAGGGGACCACTGGAAAAACATTCAGTACTTC

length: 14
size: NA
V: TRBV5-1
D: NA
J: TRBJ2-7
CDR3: CASSLAGGAYEQYF
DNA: TGCGCCAGCAGCTTGGCCGGAGGCGCCTACGAGCAGTACTTC

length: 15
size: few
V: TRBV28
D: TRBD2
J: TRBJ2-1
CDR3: CASSSLARSYNEQFF
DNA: TGTGCCAGCAGCTCACTAGCGAGAAGCTACAATGAGCAGTTCTTC

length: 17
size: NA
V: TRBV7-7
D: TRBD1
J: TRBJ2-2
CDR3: CASSPHVQGRHTGELFF
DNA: TGTGCCAGCAGCCCCCACGTACAGGGGAGACACACCGGGGAGCTGTTTTTT

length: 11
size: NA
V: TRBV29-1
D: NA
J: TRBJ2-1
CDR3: CSVENNNEQFF
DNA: TGCAGCGTTGAGAATAACAATGAGCAGTTCTTC

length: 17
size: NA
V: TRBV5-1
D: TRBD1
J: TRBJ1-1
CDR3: CASSSEPGQIMNTEAFF
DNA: TGCGCCAGCAGCTCGGAACCGGGACAGATAATGAACACTGAAGCTTTCTTT

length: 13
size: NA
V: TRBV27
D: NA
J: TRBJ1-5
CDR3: CASSRQYNQPQHF
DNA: TGTGCCAGCAGTAGACAGTACAATCAGCCCCAGCATTTT

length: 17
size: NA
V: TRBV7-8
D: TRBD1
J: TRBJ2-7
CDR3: CASSLARGPGSSYEQYF
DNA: TGTGCCAGCAGCTTAGCCAGGGGGCCAGGGAGTTCCTACGAGCAGTACTTC

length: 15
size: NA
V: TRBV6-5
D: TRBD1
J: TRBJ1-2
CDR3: CASSPAGRGLDGYTF
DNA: TGTGCCAGCAGCCCGGCTGGGAGGGGGCTTGACGGCTACACCTTC

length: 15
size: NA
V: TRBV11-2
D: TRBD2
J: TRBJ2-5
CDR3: CASSLWGGPGETQYF
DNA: TGTGCCAGCAGCCTATGGGGGGGACCGGGGGAGACCCAGTACTTC

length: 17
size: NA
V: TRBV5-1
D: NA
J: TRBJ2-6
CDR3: CASSLLTEYSGANVLTF
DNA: TGCGCCAGCAGCTTGTTGACAGAATACTCTGGGGCCAACGTCCTGACTTTC

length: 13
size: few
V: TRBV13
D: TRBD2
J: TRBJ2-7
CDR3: CASSLAGADEQYF
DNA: TGTGCCAGCAGCCTAGCGGGAGCCGACGAGCAGTACTTC

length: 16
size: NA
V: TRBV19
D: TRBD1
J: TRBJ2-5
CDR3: CASKSGTGRTEETQYF
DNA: TGTGCCAGTAAATCTGGGACAGGGCGGACGGAGGAGACCCAGTACTTC

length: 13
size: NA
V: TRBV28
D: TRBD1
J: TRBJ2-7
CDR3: CASSWTGFYEQYF
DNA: TGTGCCAGCAGCTGGACAGGCTTCTACGAGCAGTACTTC

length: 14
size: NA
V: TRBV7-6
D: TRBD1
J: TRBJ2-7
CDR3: CASSRTGTNYEQYF
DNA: TGTGCCAGCAGCCGGACAGGGACCAACTACGAGCAGTACTTC

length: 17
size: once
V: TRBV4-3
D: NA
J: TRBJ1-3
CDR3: CASSSHIPHSSGNTIYF
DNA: TGCGCCAGCAGCTCCCACATACCGCACTCCTCTGGAAACACCATATATTTT

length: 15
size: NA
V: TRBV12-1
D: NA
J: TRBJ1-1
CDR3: CASSCPGTENTEAFF
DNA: TGTGCCAGCAGCTGTCCCGGGACAGAGAACACTGAAGCTTTCTTT

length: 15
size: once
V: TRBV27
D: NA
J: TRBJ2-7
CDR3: CASSLSWQFSYEQYF
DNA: TGTGCCAGCAGTTTATCGTGGCAGTTCTCCTACGAGCAGTACTTC

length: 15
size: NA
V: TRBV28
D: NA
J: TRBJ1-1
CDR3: CASSSPGLKGTEAFF
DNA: TGTGCCAGCAGTTCTCCAGGGCTGAAAGGCACTGAAGCTTTCTTT